The 15 T cell receptor beta chains reported below all come from one sample, sequenced in a study of blood T cell repertoires in COVID-19. Using immunoSEQ multiplex PCR, the repertoire was profiled, and TCRdb retains in-frame clones only, with some absent. This sample has approximately 220,000 clones, with 85% to 90% found just once. Sequenced: peripheral blood. Receptor source: a woman in her forties or fifties with acute or convalescent COVID-19.

A few counts support this clone. The chain uses TRBV24-1 and TRBJ2-1, with D possibly being TRBD2 (6 bases). CDR1 and CDR2 (germline): KGHDR, SFDVKD. The CDR3 extends over 15 amino acids. The V and J ends lost 7 bases and 0 bases respectively, with 12 bases between them. CDR3 loop: CATRLVEGSYNEQFF. As DNA, the CDR3 is TGTGCCACCAGACTGGTGGAGGGCTCCTACAATGAGCAGTTCTTC.

The chain is built from TRBV7-2 and TRBJ2-7, with 7 nucleotides matching TRBD1. The V gene end was trimmed by 4 bases and the J gene end by 5 bases; junction bases not matched to a gene: 5. Germline lookup yields CDR1 SGHTA and CDR2 FQGNSA. CDR3 length: 13 residues. Here the CDR3 DNA reads TGTGCCAGCAGCTCACAGGGGATGAACGAGCAGTACTTC. It translates to CASSSQGMNEQYF.

This chain joins TRBV5-1 and TRBJ2-5; D is perhaps TRBD2 (5 bases). The germline V gene encodes CDR1 SGHRS and CDR2 YFSETQ. The CDR3 runs 15 residues. V was pared by 2 bases and J by 5 bases, with 16 bases between. The CDR3 loop is CASSFFEGPLETQYF. DNA for the CDR3: TGCGCCAGCAGCTTTTTTGAGGGCCCTCTGGAGACCCAGTACTTC.

The chain is built from TRBV10-3 and TRBJ2-3; 7 bases map to TRBD1. Germline V gene lookup returns CDR1 ENHRY and CDR2 SYGVKD. Trimming at V came to 3 bases and at J to 4 bases, leaving 4 bases not matched to a gene. The CDR3 spans 14 residues. The CDR3 bases are TGTGCCATCAGTGAATCAACAGGGGCAGATACGCAGTATTTT. Its protein product is CAISESTGADTQYF.

The CDR3 region is CASSLEPSGRGEQYF. CDR3 DNA: TGTGCCAGCAGCCTCGAACCTAGCGGGAGAGGCGAGCAGTACTTC. The V gene is TRBV3-1 (or the pseudogene TRBV3-2), the J gene TRBJ2-7; 10 bases align to TRBD2. Germline-derived CDR1 and CDR2 are LGHDT and YNNKEL (reference sequence). The CDR3 loop spans 15 amino acids. V lost 4 bases, J lost 6 bases, and 9 bases stayed unmatched.

This sequence joins TRBV7-2 and TRBJ2-7; no clear D gene. From germline, CDR1 is SGHTA and CDR2 FQGNSA. V was pared by 5 bases and J by 0 bases, with 11 bases between. The CDR3 is 14 amino acids. The CDR3 DNA is TGTGCCAGCAGCCCACGACCGGGCTCCTACGAGCAGTACTTC. Translating it yields CASSPRPGSYEQYF.

The rearrangement joins TRBV7-2 to TRBJ2-7; TRBD2 aligns across 9 bases. Germline loops: CDR1 SGHTA, CDR2 FQGNSA. V lost 4 bases to trimming and J lost 2 bases; unmatched junction nucleotides: 6. The CDR3 is 15 residues long. The CDR3 is CASSSVAGGPYEQYF. DNA of the CDR3: TGTGCCAGCAGCTCCGTCGCGGGGGGGCCCTACGAGCAGTACTTC.

This sequence joins TRBV5-1 and TRBJ1-2; D may be TRBD1 (5 bases). Between the trimmed V and J ends, which lost 4 bases and 10 bases, there was a span of 17 bases. Germline lookup yields CDR1 SGHRS and CDR2 YFSETQ. CDR3 length equals 13 residues. CDR3 sequence: CASSRGTVAVYTF. For the CDR3, the DNA is TGCGCCAGCAGCCGCGGGACGGTAGCGGTCTACACCTTC.

The chain employs TRBV24-1 and TRBJ2-3; 7 bases are a match to TRBD2. This CDR3 spans 15 amino acids. The germline V gene has CDR1 KGHDR and CDR2 SFDVKD. The V segment lost 5 bases and the J segment 0 bases; nucleotides outside the gene matches: 4. The CDR3 spells CATSGASGSTDTQYF. The CDR3 DNA follows: TGTGCCACCAGTGGGGCTAGCGGAAGCACAGATACGCAGTATTTT.

This chain joins TRBV10-1 and TRBJ2-1; D is possibly TRBD1 (6 bases). Trimming removed 6 bases from V and 8 bases from J, with 11 bases in between. Germline loops: CDR1 WNHNN, CDR2 SYGVQD (reference sequence). The CDR3 has 12 amino acids. CDR3 sequence: CASSVDRHEQFF. For the CDR3, the DNA is TGCGCCAGCAGCGTCGACAGGCATGAGCAGTTCTTC.

The chain recombines TRBV11-2 with TRBJ2-7; possibly TRBD1 for D (6 bases). CDR3 length: 13 amino acids. Germline V gene sequence: CDR1 SGHAT, CDR2 FQNNGV. Trimming cost V 3 bases and J 6 bases, with 12 bases left between them. For the CDR3, the DNA is TGTGCCAGCAGCTTTCGAGGGGGTGGCGAGCAGTACTTC. It specifies CASSFRGGGEQYF.

This clone has just a few counts. The V gene is TRBV24-1, the J gene TRBJ1-1, with TRBD1 as a possible D gene (5 bases). V was trimmed by 4 bases and J by 5 bases, leaving 10 bases between them. The CDR3 extends over 13 amino acids. The germline CDR1 and CDR2 sequences are KGHDR and SFDVKD. CDR3 bases: TGTGCCACCAGTGAAGGGGTCGGAACTGAAGCTTTCTTT. Its protein is CATSEGVGTEAFF.

The genes are TRBV6-5 and TRBJ2-7; D gene uncertain. The CDR3 totals 15 residues. V was shortened by 4 bases and J by 2 bases, with 15 bases between the two germline ends. Germline CDR1 is MNHEY and CDR2 is SVGAGI. This CDR3 is CASSFLHLAPYEQYF. The CDR3 DNA reads TGTGCCAGCAGTTTTCTCCACTTAGCCCCCTACGAGCAGTACTTC.

The chain employs TRBV9 and TRBJ1-6; 10 bases are a match to TRBD1. Germline values: CDR1 SGDLS, CDR2 YYNGEE. The V and J ends lost 3 bases and 11 bases, in that order; junction bases with no gene match: 8. The CDR3 extends over 15 amino acids. CDR3 residues: CASSDYGQGGTPLHF. CDR3 in DNA: TGTGCCAGCAGCGACTACGGACAGGGGGGTACACCCCTCCACTTT.

This chain uses TRBV4-3 with TRBJ1-2; perhaps TRBD1 as D (6 bases). The CDR3 totals 17 residues. The V gene's germline CDR1 is LGHNA and CDR2 YSLEER. Trimming took 0 bases from V and 1 from J, leaving 15 bases between them. DNA of the CDR3: TGCGCCAGCAGCCAAGATAATAACAGGGTCATTAACTATGGCTACACCTTC. Protein: CASSQDNNRVINYGYTF.